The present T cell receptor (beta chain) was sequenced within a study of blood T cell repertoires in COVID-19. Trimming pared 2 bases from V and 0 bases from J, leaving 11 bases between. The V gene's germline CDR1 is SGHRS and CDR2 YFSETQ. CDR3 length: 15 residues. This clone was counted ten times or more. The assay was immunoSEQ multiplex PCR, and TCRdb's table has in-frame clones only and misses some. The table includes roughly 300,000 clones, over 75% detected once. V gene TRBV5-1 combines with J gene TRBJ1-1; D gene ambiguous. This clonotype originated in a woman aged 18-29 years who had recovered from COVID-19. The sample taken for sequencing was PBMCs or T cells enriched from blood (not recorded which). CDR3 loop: CASSFEGFMNTEAFF. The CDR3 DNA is TGCGCCAGCAGCTTCGAGGGTTTCATGAACACTGAAGCTTTCTTT.